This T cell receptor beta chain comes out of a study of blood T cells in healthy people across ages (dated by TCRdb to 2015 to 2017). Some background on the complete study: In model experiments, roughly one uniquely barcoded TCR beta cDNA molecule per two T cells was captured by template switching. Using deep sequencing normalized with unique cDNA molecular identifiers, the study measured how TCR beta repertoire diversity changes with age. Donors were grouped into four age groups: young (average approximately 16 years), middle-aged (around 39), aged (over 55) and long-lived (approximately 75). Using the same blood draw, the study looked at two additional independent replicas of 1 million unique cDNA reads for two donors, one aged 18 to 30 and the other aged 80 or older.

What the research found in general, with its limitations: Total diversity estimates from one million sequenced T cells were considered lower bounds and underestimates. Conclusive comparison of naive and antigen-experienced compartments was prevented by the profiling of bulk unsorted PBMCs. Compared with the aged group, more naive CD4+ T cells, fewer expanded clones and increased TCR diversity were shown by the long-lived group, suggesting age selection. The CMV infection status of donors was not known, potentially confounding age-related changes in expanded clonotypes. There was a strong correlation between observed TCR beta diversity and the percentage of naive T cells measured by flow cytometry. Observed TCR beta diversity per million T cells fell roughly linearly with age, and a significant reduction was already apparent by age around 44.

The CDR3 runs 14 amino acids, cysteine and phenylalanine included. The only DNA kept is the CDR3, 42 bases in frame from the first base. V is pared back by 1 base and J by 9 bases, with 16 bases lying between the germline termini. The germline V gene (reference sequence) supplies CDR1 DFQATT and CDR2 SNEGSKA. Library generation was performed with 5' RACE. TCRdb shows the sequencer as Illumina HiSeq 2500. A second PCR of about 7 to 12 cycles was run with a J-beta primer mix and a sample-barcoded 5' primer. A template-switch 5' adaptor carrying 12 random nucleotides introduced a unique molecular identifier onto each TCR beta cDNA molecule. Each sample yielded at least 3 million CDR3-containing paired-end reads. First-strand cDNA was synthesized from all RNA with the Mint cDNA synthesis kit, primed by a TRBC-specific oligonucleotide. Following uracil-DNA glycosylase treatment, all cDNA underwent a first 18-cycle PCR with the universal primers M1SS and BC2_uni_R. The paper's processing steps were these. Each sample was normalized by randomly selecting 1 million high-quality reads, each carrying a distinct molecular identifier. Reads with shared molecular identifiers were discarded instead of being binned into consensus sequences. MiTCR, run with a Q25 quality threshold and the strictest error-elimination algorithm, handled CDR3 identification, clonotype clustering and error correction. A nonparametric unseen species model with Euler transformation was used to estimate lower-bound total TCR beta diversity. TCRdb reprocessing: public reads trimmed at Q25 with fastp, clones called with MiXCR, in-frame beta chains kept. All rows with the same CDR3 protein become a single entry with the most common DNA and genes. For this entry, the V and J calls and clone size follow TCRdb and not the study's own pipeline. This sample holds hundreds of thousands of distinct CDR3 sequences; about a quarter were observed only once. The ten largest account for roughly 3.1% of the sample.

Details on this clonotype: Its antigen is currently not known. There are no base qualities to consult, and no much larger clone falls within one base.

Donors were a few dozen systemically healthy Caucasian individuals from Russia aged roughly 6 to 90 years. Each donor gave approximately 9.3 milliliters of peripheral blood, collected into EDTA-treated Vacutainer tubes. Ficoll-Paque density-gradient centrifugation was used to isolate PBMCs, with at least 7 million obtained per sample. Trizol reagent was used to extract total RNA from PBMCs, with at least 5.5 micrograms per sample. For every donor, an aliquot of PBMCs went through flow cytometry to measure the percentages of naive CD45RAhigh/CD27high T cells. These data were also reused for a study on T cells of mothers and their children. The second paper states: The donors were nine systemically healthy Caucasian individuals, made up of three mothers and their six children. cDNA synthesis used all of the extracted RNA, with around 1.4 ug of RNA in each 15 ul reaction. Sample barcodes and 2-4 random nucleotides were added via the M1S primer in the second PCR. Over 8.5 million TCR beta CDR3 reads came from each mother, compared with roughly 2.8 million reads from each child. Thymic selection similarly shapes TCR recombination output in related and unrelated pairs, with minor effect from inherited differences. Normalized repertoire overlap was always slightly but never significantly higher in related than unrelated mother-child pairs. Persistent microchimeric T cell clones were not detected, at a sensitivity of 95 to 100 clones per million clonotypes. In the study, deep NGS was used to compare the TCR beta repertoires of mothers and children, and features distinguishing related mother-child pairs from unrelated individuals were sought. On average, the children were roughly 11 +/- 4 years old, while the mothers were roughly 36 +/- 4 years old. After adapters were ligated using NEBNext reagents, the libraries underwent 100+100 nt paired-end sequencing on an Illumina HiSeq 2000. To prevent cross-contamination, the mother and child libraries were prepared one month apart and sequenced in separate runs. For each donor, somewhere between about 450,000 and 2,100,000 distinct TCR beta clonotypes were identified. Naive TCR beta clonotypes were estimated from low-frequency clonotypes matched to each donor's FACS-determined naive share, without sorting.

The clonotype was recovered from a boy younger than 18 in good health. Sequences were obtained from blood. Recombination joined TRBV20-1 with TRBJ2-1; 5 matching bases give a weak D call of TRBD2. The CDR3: CSARVMGRNSEQFF. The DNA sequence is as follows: TGCAGTGCTAGAGTAATGGGGAGAAACAGTGAGCAGTTCTTC.